This T cell receptor (beta chain) was identified in a study of T cell repertoires in cytomegalovirus infection. In this sample, this clonotype turned up a few times. Its antigen is currently unknown. A single record per CDR3 protein comes from TCRdb applying MiXCR to the reads. Seen here are 700,000 to 900,000 distinct CDR3 sequences, 25% to 30% observed once, and the top ten hold around 13%. The V end was cut by 5 bases, the J end by 0 bases, with 14 bases between. Germline values: CDR1 SGHTA, CDR2 FQGTGA. This CDR3 is built from 15 residues. Sequenced material: cultured CD8+ T cells from PBMCs, taken from culture after CMV antigen stimulation. The chain uses TRBV7-3 and TRBJ2-7; unclear D gene. The source is a human donor in good health (CMV status not recorded). Some clones in this sample may be carry-over from other donors' samples. CDR3 sequence reads: CASSEVNRSSYEQYV. DNA for the CDR3: TGTGCCAGCAGCGAGGTTAATCGGAGCTCCTACGAGCAGTACGTC.